A single sample gave rise to the 17 T cell receptor beta chains below, sequenced in a study of cytomegalovirus exposure and HLA in healthy donors. PCR was performed using 60 Vbeta and 13 Jbeta primers. Using immunoSEQ multiplex PCR, the repertoire was profiled, and TCRdb retains in-frame clones only, with some absent. The table shows 150,000 to 200,000 clones, with over 65% occurring only once. Sample: PBMCs. The receptors shown here come from a man in his late teens or twenties in good health and CMV-seronegative.

Written as DNA, the CDR3 is TGCGCCAGCAGTGAGGGTAGGAACACTGAAGCTTTCTTT. Its protein product is CASSEGRNTEAFF. The genes are TRBV10-1 and TRBJ1-1, with D hard to call. This CDR3 is 13 amino acids long. The V gene's germline CDR1 is WNHNN and CDR2 SYGVQD (reference sequence). V shed 2 bases and J shed 1 base, with 5 bases lying between them.

In this sample, this clone turned up a few times. The chain joins TRBV5-1 to TRBJ1-3; 9 bases agree with TRBD1. CDR3 size: 15 residues. The junction had 4 bases not matched to a gene; V was cut back by 3 bases and J by 3 bases. In germline, CDR1 is SGHRS, CDR2 YFSETQ. CDR3 bases: TGCGCCAGCAGCTATGACAGGGGGTTTGGAAACACCATATATTTT. Translation gives CASSYDRGFGNTIYF.

The CDR3 nucleotides are TGTGCCTGGAGAACAACTAGGACCGGGGAGCTGTTTTTT. The encoded protein is CAWRTTRTGELFF. V usage is TRBV30 and J usage is TRBJ2-2; perhaps TRBD2 as D (5 bases). The CDR3 length is 13 residues. Trimming stripped 3 bases from V and 5 bases from J, with 10 bases between. The V gene's germline CDR1 is GTSNPN and CDR2 SVGIG (reference sequence). Filled out from reference TRBV30 and TRBJ2-2, the complete variable domain reads SQTIHQWPATLVQPVGSPLSLECTVEGTSNPNLYWYRQAAGRGLQLLFYSVGIGQISSEVPQNLSASRPQDRQFILSSKKLLLSDSGFYLCAWRTTRTGELFFGEGSRLTVL.

This clone has only one observation. The chain combines TRBV6-5 with TRBJ1-1, with TRBD1 as a possible D gene (6 bases). The CDR3 length is 14 residues. Trimming removed 1 base from V and 11 bases from J, with 17 bases in between. Germline V CDR1 and CDR2: MNHEY, SVGAGI. Here the CDR3 DNA reads TGTGCCAGCAGTTACTTCACAGGGTCGAAGGGTGCTTTCTTT. Residues: CASSYFTGSKGAFF.

J is TRBJ1-1 and V is TRBV9, with D uncertain. The V gene's germline CDR1 is SGDLS and CDR2 YYNGEE. The CDR3 length is 12 residues. Trimming took off 8 bases at V and 5 bases at J, with 13 bases between the two ends. CDR3 sequence (DNA): TGTGCCAGTGGAAGAGGCTGGACTGAAGCTTTCTTT. Translating gives CASGRGWTEAFF.

The chain carries TRBV30 and TRBJ2-7; D is perhaps TRBD1 (7 bases). V lost 5 bases and J lost 5, with 19 bases in between. Looked up from germline, CDR1 is GTSNPN and CDR2 is SVGIG (reference sequence). The length of the CDR3 is 14 residues. CDR3 region: CAWGGRTGRNEQYF. Here the CDR3 DNA reads TGTGCCTGGGGAGGGAGGACAGGCAGGAACGAGCAGTACTTC.

This clone was seen only a few times. This chain joins TRBV18 and TRBJ2-7, with 8 bases lining up with TRBD1. Germline CDR1 KGHSH, CDR2 LQKENI. This CDR3 spans 14 amino acids. With 0 bases clipped from V and 4 bases from J, the junction kept 2 bases outside the gene matches. DNA for the CDR3: TGTGCCAGCTCACCACCGGACAGGGTATACGAGCAGTACTTC. It specifies CASSPPDRVYEQYF.

V gene TRBV4-1 combines with J gene TRBJ2-7; 7 nucleotides agree with TRBD2. V was pared by 1 base and J by 2 bases, with 5 bases of the junction left unmatched. Germline values: CDR1 MGHRA, CDR2 YSYEKL. The CDR3 runs to 15 residues. The CDR3 loop reads CASSQGEGRAYEQYF. The CDR3 DNA reads as TGCGCCAGCAGCCAAGGGGAGGGTCGAGCCTACGAGCAGTACTTC.

The V gene is TRBV30, the J gene TRBJ2-3; perhaps TRBD2 as D (5 bases). The CDR3 is made up of 13 amino acids. Germline V CDR1 and CDR2: GTSNPN, SVGIG (reference sequence). V was shortened by 4 bases and J by 2 bases, with 10 bases between the two germline ends. CDR3 bases: TGTGCCTGGAATGGACTCATCACAGATACGCAGTATTTT. Protein product: CAWNGLITDTQYF.

The chain combines TRBV28 with TRBJ2-5; D unclear. Germline V gene lookup returns CDR1 MDHEN and CDR2 SYDVKM. The CDR3 contains 14 residues. V was pared by 5 bases and J by 5 bases, with 15 bases between. CDR3 region: CASSRWRNGETQYF. The CDR3 nucleotides are TGTGCCAGCAGTCGCTGGAGAAACGGGGAGACCCAGTACTTC. Variable domain in full (rest from reference TRBV28 and TRBJ2-5): DVKVTQSSRYLVKRTGEKVFLECVQDMDHENMFWYRQDPGLGLRLIYFSYDVKMKEKGDIPEGYSVSREKKERFSLILESASTNQTSMYLCASSRWRNGETQYFGPGTRLLVL.

The chain uses TRBV28 and TRBJ2-7, with 9 bases matching TRBD2. The CDR3 totals 15 residues. V lost 5 bases, J lost 0 bases, and 5 bases stayed unmatched. CDR1 and CDR2 (germline): MDHEN, SYDVKM. The CDR3 DNA sequence: TGTGCCAGCAGTCGACTAGCGGTCCGCTCCTACGAGCAGTACTTC. This gives the protein CASSRLAVRSYEQYF.

The chain has TRBV28 and TRBJ2-7; TRBD2 is a possible D gene (6 bases). Trimming left V 6 bases short and J 1 base short, with 10 bases between. The CDR3 consists of 13 residues. Germline V CDR1 and CDR2: MDHEN, SYDVKM. The CDR3 reads CASRAGPSYEQYF. The CDR3 region has the DNA TGTGCCAGCAGGGCGGGGCCATCCTACGAGCAGTACTTC. The variable domain in full, with the rest retrieved from reference TRBV28 and TRBJ2-7, is DVKVTQSSRYLVKRTGEKVFLECVQDMDHENMFWYRQDPGLGLRLIYFSYDVKMKEKGDIPEGYSVSREKKERFSLILESASTNQTSMYLCASRAGPSYEQYFGPGTRLTVT.

This clone was recorded a few times. The genes are TRBV28 and TRBJ2-2; 7 bases agree with TRBD2. Trimming removed 4 bases from V and 7 bases from J; junction bases left unmatched: 9. Germline V CDR1 and CDR2: MDHEN, SYDVKM. CDR3 length: 15 residues. The CDR3 spells CASSSERDGGGELFF. The CDR3 bases are TGTGCCAGCAGTTCTGAGCGGGACGGAGGCGGGGAGCTGTTTTTT.

DNA of the CDR3: TGTGCCAGCTCCCCCTTGGGGACAGGGACGACTGAAGCTTTCTTT. As protein: CASSPLGTGTTEAFF. This sequence joins TRBV18 and TRBJ1-1; 9 bases are shared with TRBD1. Trimming took 6 bases from V and 5 from J; bases not matched to a gene: 10. This CDR3 contains 15 residues. CDR1 and CDR2 (germline): KGHSH, LQKENI.

The CDR3 is CASSLGQANTGELFF. Written as DNA, the CDR3 is TGTGCCAGCAGTCTGGGACAGGCCAACACCGGGGAGCTGTTTTTT. The rearrangement uses TRBV25-1 and TRBJ2-2; 8 bases are shared with TRBD1. V dropped 5 bases and J dropped 2; count of bases not matched to a gene: 4. The germline V gene has CDR1 MGHDK and CDR2 SYGVNS. The CDR3 spans 15 residues.

The chain couples TRBV2 to TRBJ1-1; D may be TRBD1 (5 bases). The CDR3 is 16 amino acids. Germline CDR1 is SNHLY and CDR2 is FYNNEI. Trimming removed 1 base from V and 4 bases from J, with 16 bases in between. Here the CDR3 DNA reads TGTGCCAGCAGTGAAGGAAAATTTTCGGGGGGCACTGAAGCTTTCTTT. Translation: CASSEGKFSGGTEAFF.

The chain recombines TRBV7-9 with TRBJ1-1, with a possible D match to TRBD1 (5 bases). V lost 5 bases and J lost 4, with 14 bases in between. The CDR3 loop spans 14 amino acids. Germline V gene lookup returns CDR1 SEHNR and CDR2 FQNEAQ (reference sequence). In nucleotides, the CDR3 is TGTGCCAGCAGCCTGGACACGAGGAGCACTGAAGCTTTCTTT. This translates into CASSLDTRSTEAFF.